The rows below give T cell receptor beta chains drawn from one sample of a study of a mutant IDH1 vaccine in newly diagnosed glioma. Their recognized antigens are unknown. Clones were sequenced by immunoSEQ multiplex PCR, and TCRdb holds only the in-frame ones, with some missing. Here the sample spans about 40,000 clones, 80% to 85% being singletons. The sequencing used PBMCs, collected from a glioma patient whose treatment included an IDH1 peptide vaccine. All receptors come from a man aged 35 to 55 with glioma. Each CDR3 is given with its conserved first and last residue.

TRBV15,TRBJ1-1,CATSRGAGITGTEAFF
TRBV5-1,TRBJ2-5,CASRGGFQETQYF
TRBV9,TRBJ2-2,CASPRTSVNTGELFF
TRBV20-1,TRBJ2-1,CSAPQREKQFF
TRBV7-9,TRBJ2-2,CASSPDSNTGELFF
TRBV4-2,TRBJ2-7,CASSQDTAGRNYEQYF
TRBV7-9,TRBJ2-1,CASSFRAEQFF
TRBV5-1,TRBJ2-7,CASSGLSAVHEQYF
TRBV18,TRBJ2-1,CASSPRGEYYNEQFF
TRBV27,TRBJ2-7,CASSPGPNPIYEQYF
TRBV18,TRBJ1-1,CASSPLGGGTEAFF
TRBV2,TRBJ2-3,CASSEGGTSTDTQYF
TRBV19,TRBJ2-4,CASSTRLAEGDKNIQYF
TRBV12-5,TRBJ1-3,CASGLDEPGFVGNTIYF
TRBV5-1,TRBJ2-1,CASKRSGGYNEQFF
TRBV25-1,TRBJ2-1,CASREAGTRYNEQFF
TRBV5-1,TRBJ1-4,CASSLAYGGVAEKLFF
TRBV10-2,TRBJ2-7,CASSGLGREQYF
TRBV7-3,TRBJ1-2,CASSLEGGLNYGYTF
TRBV4-3,TRBJ1-1,CASSHNQLEAFF
TRBV6-1,TRBJ2-7,CASTSLGTFSYEQYF
TRBV4-2,TRBJ2-1,CASSQDLNNEQFF
TRBV4-1,TRBJ2-5,CASSRNQETQYF
TRBV25-1,TRBJ1-1,CASSETMNTEAFF
TRBV7-9,TRBJ1-2,CASSRPGQGAAGYTF
TRBV25-1,TRBJ2-2,CASSELLNFASGELFF
TRBV10-3,TRBJ2-7,CATRTSGTSYEQYF
TRBV9,TRBJ2-3,CASSGGRFTDTQYF
TRBV9,TRBJ2-2,CASSVDPEPRGNTGELFF
TRBV5-5,TRBJ1-4,CASSLGTGGEKLFF
TRBV18,TRBJ2-2,CASSPQAPGELFF
TRBV7-9,TRBJ2-1,CASSSPRAGDTYNEQFF
TRBV6-5,TRBJ1-2,CASSRNRNTNYGYTF
TRBV13,TRBJ2-7,CASSSRRQGEWRESNEQYF
TRBV7-9,TRBJ1-5,CASSSGWGNQPQHF
TRBV5-4,TRBJ1-2,CASSLIQGNYGYTF
TRBV19,TRBJ1-1,CASSILWGERTEAFF
TRBV4-2,TRBJ2-1,CASSPRYPTGYNEQFF
TRBV7-6,TRBJ1-1,CASSLVNEAFF
TRBV9,TRBJ2-5,CASSEQGLRETQYF
TRBV7-2,TRBJ2-7,CASSLVETYEQYF
TRBV4-2,TRBJ2-3,CASSQGRGGDTQYF
TRBV6-1,TRBJ2-6,CASSEARSGANVLTF
TRBV4-2,TRBJ1-1,CASSQVDTNTEAFF
TRBV10-3,TRBJ2-4,CAISEPRTGGGIQYF
TRBV7-9,TRBJ1-3,CASSFGLGASGNTIYF
TRBV5-4,TRBJ2-7,CASRTEISSYEQYF